This entry is about one T cell receptor beta chain. Assay used: immunoSEQ multiplex PCR; TCRdb lists only in-frame clones, some missing. The sample includes 150,000 to 190,000 clones, roughly 93% of them seen just once. These data originate in a study of control samples from healthy donors and cancer patients. V shed 0 bases and J 2 bases; nucleotides not matched to a gene: 6. Germline V CDR1 and CDR2: SGHNT, YYREEE (reference sequence). The CDR3 spans 17 residues. This clonotype was sampled from a man in his forties or fifties in good health. This rearrangement joins TRBV5-4 to TRBJ2-1, with 9 bases matching TRBD2. Sequenced material: blood. The CDR3 DNA follows: TGTGCCAGCAGCTTGGGGGCTAGCGGGGAGGCCTACAATGAGCAGTTCTTC. Translating it yields CASSLGASGEAYNEQFF.